The rows below give T cell receptor beta chains drawn from one sample of a study of technical replicates of blood from a handful of donors. Method: immunoSEQ multiplex PCR; TCRdb's copy keeps in-frame clones and lacks some. The sample yields fewer than 95,000 clones, 75% to 95% seen once. Sequenced: T cells isolated from PBMCs. The receptors derive from a human donor in good health. CDR3s include the opening cysteine and the closing phenylalanine or tryptophan. D genes are given only for firm matches. Clone size, where shown, is once, few, many, or a class for clones that have expanded.

TRBJ1-2 TRBV5-4 TRBD1 . CASSSRTGGYGYTF TGTGCCAGCAGCTCCAGGACAGGGGGCTATGGCTACACCTTC
TRBJ2-5 TRBV6-6 TRBD1 . CASRVGQGDGETQYF TGTGCCAGCAGAGTGGGACAGGGGGACGGAGAGACCCAGTACTTC
TRBJ2-7 TRBV28 . . CASSFEIKYEQYF TGTGCCAGCAGTTTTGAGATAAAATACGAGCAGTACTTC
TRBJ1-1 TRBV12-5 . few CASGLARQKAFF TGTGCTAGTGGTTTGGCTAGACAGAAAGCTTTCTTT
TRBJ1-2 TRBV6-1 TRBD1 . CASVRQGTTNYGYTF TGTGCCAGCGTGCGACAGGGGACGACTAACTATGGCTACACCTTC
TRBJ1-4 TRBV6-1 TRBD1 . CASSQGANGEKLFF TGTGCCAGCAGTCAGGGGGCAAACGGTGAAAAACTGTTTTTT
TRBJ1-4 TRBV11-3 . . CASSSGRELEKLFF TGTGCCAGCAGCTCTGGCAGGGAATTAGAAAAACTGTTTTTT
TRBJ2-7 TRBV30 . . CAWSVIGSSYEQYF TGTGCCTGGAGTGTAATAGGGAGCTCCTACGAGCAGTACTTC
TRBJ1-2 TRBV27 . once CASSLSGTYNYGYTF TGTGCCAGCAGTTTATCTGGTACCTATAACTATGGCTACACCTTC
TRBJ2-1 TRBV5-6 TRBD1 . CASTTGGSYNEQFF TGTGCCAGCACGACAGGGGGCTCCTACAATGAGCAGTTCTTC
TRBJ2-7 TRBV18 TRBD1 . CASSLTGTASYEQYF TGTGCCAGCTCACTAACCGGGACAGCCTCCTACGAGCAGTACTTC
TRBJ2-7 TRBV19 TRBD2 few CASSSGSSYEQYF TGTGCCAGTAGTAGCGGGAGCTCCTACGAGCAGTACTTC
TRBJ1-2 TRBV5-1 TRBD1 few CASSLKGTGSGYTF TGCGCCAGCAGCTTGAAAGGGACAGGGAGTGGCTACACCTTC
TRBJ1-5 TRBV7-2 . . CASTSAGVYSNQPQHF TGTGCCAGCACTTCGGCAGGGGTCTATAGCAATCAGCCCCAGCATTTT
TRBJ2-2 TRBV9 . . CASSPFGGELFF TGTGCCAGCAGCCCCTTCGGCGGGGAGCTGTTTTTT
TRBJ2-7 TRBV13 . . CASSLTVGDLISLEGSYEQYF TGTGCCAGCAGCCTCACGGTCGGGGATCTAATATCGTTAGAGGGCTCCTACGAGCAGTACTTC
TRBJ1-2 TRBV21-1 . . CASRIGQGASYGYTF TGTGCCAGCAGAATTGGACAGGGGGCTAGCTATGGCTACACCTTC
TRBJ2-7 TRBV10-1 TRBD1 . CASSAVQGPSGYEQYF TGCGCCAGCAGTGCCGTACAGGGGCCGAGCGGCTACGAGCAGTACTTC
TRBJ2-7 TRBV28 TRBD2 . CASTQQGLAYEQYF TGTGCCAGCACTCAGCAGGGACTAGCATACGAGCAGTACTTC
TRBJ1-4 TRBV7-9 . . CASSQLVQGIGEKLFF TGTGCCAGCAGCCAATTAGTTCAGGGGATCGGGGAAAAACTGTTTTTT
TRBJ1-5 TRBV19 . . CASNAEDRPSYNQPQHF TGTGCCAGTAATGCTGAGGACAGACCCTCCTACAATCAGCCCCAGCATTTT
TRBJ1-1 TRBV5-1 . . CASSLVPGLNTEAFF TGCGCCAGCAGCTTGGTCCCAGGTTTGAACACTGAAGCTTTCTTT
TRBJ2-2 TRBV10-3 . . CAIRGGTRGGELFF TGTGCCATCAGGGGGGGGACACGCGGCGGGGAGCTGTTTTTT
TRBJ2-7 TRBV9 TRBD1 . CASSPGQGPYEQYF TGTGCCAGCAGCCCCGGACAGGGACCCTACGAGCAGTACTTC
TRBJ2-7 TRBV27 . . CASSSQGSYHEQYF TGTGCCAGCAGTTCACAGGGATCTTACCACGAGCAGTACTTC
TRBJ2-1 TRBV5-1 TRBD1 . CASSPDRARLEQFF TGCGCCAGCAGCCCGGACAGGGCGAGACTAGAGCAGTTCTTC
TRBJ2-4 TRBV5-4 TRBD2 . CASSSLAGENIQYF TGTGCCAGCAGCTCTCTAGCGGGAGAAAACATTCAGTACTTC
TRBJ2-3 TRBV18 . . CASSRVGTNAGSAQYF TGTGCCAGCTCTCGGGTTGGGACGAACGCGGGGAGTGCGCAGTATTTT
TRBJ1-1 TRBV6-5 . . CASSALVGNTEAFF TGTGCCAGCAGTGCCTTAGTCGGGAACACTGAAGCTTTCTTT
TRBJ2-3 TRBV28 TRBD2 once CASSLLVDQRGARSAQYF TGTGCCAGCAGTTTATTGGTTGACCAGCGGGGGGCCCGATCGGCGCAGTATTTT
TRBJ2-3 TRBV4-1 TRBD1 . CASSRGTGGDPATDTQYF TGCGCCAGCAGCCGGGGGACAGGGGGCGATCCTGCCACAGATACGCAGTATTTT
TRBJ1-2 TRBV10-3 TRBD1 . CAISQTGGEAVGGYTF TGTGCCATCAGCCAGACAGGGGGCGAGGCCGTAGGTGGCTACACCTTC
TRBJ2-2 TRBV4-1 TRBD1 . CASSLTGGKITGELFF TGCGCCAGCAGCCTGACAGGGGGTAAAATCACCGGGGAGCTGTTTTTT
TRBJ2-2 TRBV9 TRBD2 . CASSVAPGLAGGYTGELFF TGTGCCAGCAGCGTAGCCCCTGGACTAGCGGGAGGTTACACCGGGGAGCTGTTTTTT
TRBJ2-3 TRBV9 . . CASSVGTGDTQYF TGTGCCAGCAGCGTAGGAACAGGAGATACGCAGTATTTT
TRBJ2-3 TRBV30 TRBD2 once CACARSGGVSDTQYF TGTGCCTGCGCTAGGAGTGGGGGGGTGTCAGATACGCAGTATTTT
TRBJ1-1 TRBV6-5 . . CASTMSGNTEAFF TGTGCCAGCACTATGAGTGGGAACACTGAAGCTTTCTTT
TRBJ2-7 TRBV28 . . CASSLNPELGYEQYF TGTGCCAGCAGTTTAAATCCAGAGCTAGGCTACGAGCAGTACTTC
TRBJ1-2 TRBV30 . . CAWSLQASNYGYTF TGTGCCTGGAGTCTACAGGCTTCTAACTATGGCTACACCTTC
TRBJ2-1 TRBV10-1 . few CASSDNGQNEQFF TGCGCCAGCAGCGACAATGGACAGAATGAGCAGTTCTTC
TRBJ2-3 TRBV7-8 . . CASSLGPQFTDTQYF TGTGCCAGCAGCTTAGGACCACAGTTCACAGATACGCAGTATTTT
TRBJ2-1 TRBV12-1 . . CASSFPGLAGSSYNEQFF TGTGCCAGCAGCTTTCCCGGACTAGCGGGGAGCTCCTACAATGAGCAGTTCTTC
TRBJ2-7 TRBV14 TRBD1 . CASSHLPGQGTYEQYF TGTGCCAGCAGCCACCTACCGGGACAGGGGACTTACGAGCAGTACTTC
TRBJ1-2 TRBV7-2 TRBD1 . CASSVLSYRGSNYGYTF TGTGCCAGCAGCGTACTCTCATACAGGGGGAGTAACTATGGCTACACCTTC
TRBJ2-1 TRBV6-5 . once CATQPRRAYNEQFF TGTGCCACTCAACCTCGCCGAGCCTACAATGAGCAGTTCTTC
TRBJ1-2 TRBV28 TRBD1 . CASRVGQGNSYTF TGTGCCAGCAGGGTGGGACAGGGGAATAGCTACACCTTC
TRBJ2-7 TRBV2 . . CASSEGVYSSYEQYF TGTGCCAGCAGTGAAGGGGTGTACAGCTCCTACGAGCAGTACTTC
TRBJ2-1 TRBV30 . . CAWSPASSYNEQFF TGTGCCTGGTCCCCAGCGAGCTCCTACAATGAGCAGTTCTTC
TRBJ1-1 TRBV7-9 . . CASSRVGEHTEAFF TGTGCCAGCAGCCGCGTCGGGGAACACACTGAAGCTTTCTTT
TRBJ2-7 TRBV4-1 TRBD2 . CASSQGILRAGVGPYEQYF TGCGCCAGCAGCCAAGGGATTCTTAGGGCGGGAGTGGGCCCCTACGAGCAGTACTTC
TRBJ2-3 TRBV10-3 . . CSVLRTDTQYF TGTTCGGTGTTGAGGACAGATACGCAGTATTTT